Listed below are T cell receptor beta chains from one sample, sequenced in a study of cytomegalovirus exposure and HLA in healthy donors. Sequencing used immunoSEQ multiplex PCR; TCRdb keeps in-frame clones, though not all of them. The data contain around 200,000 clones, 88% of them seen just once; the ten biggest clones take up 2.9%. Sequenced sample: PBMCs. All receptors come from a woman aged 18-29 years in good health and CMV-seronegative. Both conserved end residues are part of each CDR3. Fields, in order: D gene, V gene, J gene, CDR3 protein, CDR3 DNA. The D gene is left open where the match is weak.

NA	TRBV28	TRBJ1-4	CASSATGSQGANEKLFF	TGTGCCAGCAGTGCAACCGGGAGTCAAGGAGCTAATGAAAAACTGTTTTTT
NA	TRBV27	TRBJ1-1	CASSTIKGSPNTEAFF	TGTGCCAGCAGTACAATCAAGGGGTCCCCGAACACTGAAGCTTTCTTT
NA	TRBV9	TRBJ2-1	CASSQSGALYNEQFF	TGTGCCAGCAGCCAGAGCGGAGCCCTCTACAATGAGCAGTTCTTC
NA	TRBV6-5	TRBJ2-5	CASHFDTQETQYF	TGTGCCAGCCATTTTGACACCCAAGAGACCCAGTACTTC
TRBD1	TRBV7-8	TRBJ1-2	CASSLDGDSYGYTF	TGTGCCAGCAGCTTAGACGGGGACAGCTATGGCTACACCTTC
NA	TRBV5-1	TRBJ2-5	CASSLGARGAGQETQYF	TGCGCCAGCAGCTTGGGGGCTAGGGGCGCTGGGCAAGAGACCCAGTACTTC
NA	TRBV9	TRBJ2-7	CASSERTGSSYEQYF	TGTGCCAGCAGCGAGAGAACAGGGAGCTCCTACGAGCAGTACTTC
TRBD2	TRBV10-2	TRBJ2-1	CASSESIGTSGRSYNEQFF	TGCGCCAGCAGTGAGTCGATCGGGACTAGCGGGAGATCCTACAATGAGCAGTTCTTC
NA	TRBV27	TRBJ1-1	CASSPHRDGTEAFF	TGTGCCAGCAGCCCCCACAGGGATGGTACTGAAGCTTTCTTT
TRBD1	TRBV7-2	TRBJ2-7	CASSLKGQSYEQYF	TGTGCCAGCAGCTTAAAGGGACAGTCCTACGAGCAGTACTTC